This is a list of T cell receptor beta chains from one sample in a study of blood T cell repertoires in COVID-19. Sequenced by immunoSEQ multiplex PCR; TCRdb stores in-frame clones only, minus some. The sample contains fewer than 500,000 clones, 70% to 90% of which appear only once. The sample consisted of peripheral blood. The source of these receptors is a young man with COVID-19, enrolled during active disease. Each CDR3 is given with its conserved first and last residue. The D gene is left open where the match is weak. The size field is filled for only some rows; it gives once, few, many or a size class.

TRBJ2-5	TRBV11-3	-	14	-	TGTGCCAGCAGCTTAGAGTGGGGAGGAGAGACCCAGTACTTC	CASSLEWGGETQYF
TRBJ1-1	TRBV6-5	-	11	-	TGTGCCAGCAGTCGGGTTACTGAAGCTTTCTTT	CASSRVTEAFF
TRBJ1-3	TRBV5-1	-	15	-	TGCGCCAGCAGCTTGGAATTGGGGCCTGGAAACACCATATATTTT	CASSLELGPGNTIYF
TRBJ2-2	TRBV29-1	once	12	-	TGCAGCGTTGTTAGGGGCACCGGGGAGCTGTTTTTT	CSVVRGTGELFF
TRBJ2-5	TRBV7-6	-	15	-	TGTGCCAGCAGCCCAAACAGGGGAGGCCAAGAGACCCAGTACTTC	CASSPNRGGQETQYF
TRBJ2-1	TRBV5-6	-	16	TRBD2	TGTGCCAGCAGCTTGGCAGGGACTAGCGTTCGGAGTGAGCAGTTCTTC	CASSLAGTSVRSEQFF
TRBJ2-1	TRBV24-1	-	15	TRBD2	TGTGCCACCAGTACTAGCGGGGGGGCCCACAATGAGCAGTTCTTC	CATSTSGGAHNEQFF
TRBJ2-1	TRBV6-1	-	14	TRBD1	TGTGCCAGCAGTGAGGGACAGGTATACAATGAGCAGTTCTTC	CASSEGQVYNEQFF
TRBJ2-1	TRBV7-3	few	14	TRBD1	TGTGCCAGCAGCCCAGGACAGGGGCACAATGAGCAGTTCTTC	CASSPGQGHNEQFF
TRBJ2-7	TRBV5-5	-	13	TRBD2	TGTGCCAGCAGCCGTGGCGGGAGCTACGAGCAGTACTTC	CASSRGGSYEQYF
TRBJ2-5	TRBV7-9	once	12	-	TGTGCCAGCAACTGGGAGAGAGAGACCCAGTACTTC	CASNWERETQYF
TRBJ2-2	TRBV2	-	14	-	TGTGCCAGCAGTGACAGAACAAACACCGGGGAGCTGTTTTTT	CASSDRTNTGELFF
TRBJ1-6	TRBV19	-	16	TRBD1	TGTGCCAGTAACCGCGTGGGGACAGTTTCTAATTCACCCCTCCACTTT	CASNRVGTVSNSPLHF
TRBJ2-1	TRBV5-1	-	16	-	TGCGCCAGCAGCCCGACTGGCGGTAGCTCCTACAATGAGCAGTTCTTC	CASSPTGGSSYNEQFF
TRBJ2-7	TRBV10-3	once	15	TRBD1	TGTGCCATCAGTGAGTCAGGTGACAGGGGCTACGAGCAGTACTTC	CAISESGDRGYEQYF
TRBJ2-5	TRBV19	-	17	TRBD2	TGTGCCAGTAGTATAGTCCCTAGCGGGGGGGCCGGGGAGACCCAGTACTTC	CASSIVPSGGAGETQYF
TRBJ1-1	TRBV25-1	once	13	TRBD1	TGTGCCAGCACCCGACAGGGAGGAACTGAAGCTTTCTTT	CASTRQGGTEAFF
TRBJ2-5	TRBV6-1	once	17	TRBD1	TGTGCCAGCAGTGAAGCGCGGGACAGGGGGCCGAGGGAGACCCAGTACTTC	CASSEARDRGPRETQYF
TRBJ1-2	TRBV6-5	-	14	TRBD1	TGTGCCAGCAGTTTGACAGGGGGGGAGGGGAGCTACACCTTC	CASSLTGGEGSYTF
TRBJ2-6	TRBV4-1	-	18	-	TGCGCCAGCAGCCAAGAATGGGCAGGGATCTCTGGGGCCAACGTCCTGACTTTC	CASSQEWAGISGANVLTF
TRBJ2-1	TRBV7-9	-	14	-	TGTGCCAGCAGCTTGAGTATAACCTACAATGAGCAGTTCTTC	CASSLSITYNEQFF
TRBJ2-7	TRBV28	few	14	-	TGTGCCAGCAGTTTCAGGTCCCTAGCCGGGGAGCAGTACTTC	CASSFRSLAGEQYF
TRBJ1-1	TRBV7-6	-	14	-	TGTGCCAGCAGCCAGGGGCAGGCGAGCACTGAAGCTTTCTTT	CASSQGQASTEAFF
TRBJ1-1	TRBV7-9	-	13	-	TGTGCCAGCAGCTATAAAGGAGGCACTGAAGCTTTCTTT	CASSYKGGTEAFF
TRBJ1-3	TRBV5-4	once	14	-	TGTGCCAGCAGCTTGGACAGGAGCGGAAACACCATATATTTT	CASSLDRSGNTIYF
TRBJ2-7	TRBV21-1	-	14	-	TGTGCCAGCAGCAGAAAGGGACAGACATACGAGCAGTACTTC	CASSRKGQTYEQYF
TRBJ2-3	TRBV5-1	once	15	-	TGCGCCAGCAGCTTGATGGGAGTGGCGGGGGATACGCAGTATTTT	CASSLMGVAGDTQYF
TRBJ2-6	TRBV4-1	once	19	TRBD1	TGCGCCAGCAGCCACCTCTCGACAGGGGGCTCCTCTGGGGCCAACGTCCTGACTTTC	CASSHLSTGGSSGANVLTF
TRBJ1-5	TRBV7-9	-	13	-	TGTGCCAGCAGCTCCGACGGGTTGGGGCCCCAGCATTTT	CASSSDGLGPQHF
TRBJ2-7	TRBV14	-	13	TRBD1	TGTGCCAGCAGCCGGGACAGAGCTTACGAGCAGTACTTC	CASSRDRAYEQYF
TRBJ1-4	TRBV3-1/TRBV3-2	-	15	-	TGTGCCAGCAGCCAACGGAACAGGTTAAATGAAAAACTGTTTTTT	CASSQRNRLNEKLFF
TRBJ2-2	TRBV11-3	-	14	-	TGTGCCAGCAGCTTAGACCTGAACACCGGGGAGCTGTTTTTT	CASSLDLNTGELFF
TRBJ2-3	TRBV12-2	once	18	-	TGTGCAAGTCGGCCAACTAGCGGGGGGCGTTCTAGCACAGATACGCAGTATTTT	CASRPTSGGRSSTDTQYF
TRBJ2-7	TRBV2	-	13	-	TGTGCCAGCGCGGGGACAGTTGGACTCGAGCAGTACTTC	CASAGTVGLEQYF
TRBJ2-5	TRBV4-2	-	14	-	TGTGCCAGCAGCAAGACTAGTCTCGGAGAGACCCAGTACTTC	CASSKTSLGETQYF
TRBJ2-2	TRBV21-1	few	15	-	TGTGCCAGCAGCAAAGGGCAGGCGAACACCGGGGAGCTGTTTTTT	CASSKGQANTGELFF
TRBJ1-6	TRBV2	-	15	TRBD1	TGTGCCAGCAGGGGGACAGGGAACGCGAATTCACCCCTCCACTTT	CASRGTGNANSPLHF
TRBJ1-1	TRBV19	-	13	-	TGTGCCAGTAGTATAGGGGCCAGTTATGAAGCTTTCTTT	CASSIGASYEAFF
TRBJ2-5	TRBV19	-	16	TRBD2	TGTGCCAGTAGGGAGACTAGCGGAGTTAGTAAAGAGACCCAGTACTTC	CASRETSGVSKETQYF
TRBJ1-5	TRBV24-1	once	15	TRBD1	TGTGCCACCAGTGATTCGGGACAGGGTGGACAGCCCCAGCATTTT	CATSDSGQGGQPQHF
TRBJ2-1	TRBV11-3	-	12	TRBD2	TGTGCCAGCAGCGATACTAGCGATGAGCAGTTCTTC	CASSDTSDEQFF
TRBJ1-4	TRBV29-1	-	11	-	TGCAGCGTTGTACGGGATGAAAAACTGTTTTTT	CSVVRDEKLFF
TRBJ2-3	TRBV6-6	-	15	TRBD2	TGTGCCAGCAGTTACGGGCGGGGGGGCACAGATACGCAGTATTTT	CASSYGRGGTDTQYF
TRBJ1-1	TRBV7-9	-	15	-	TGTGCCAGCAGCATTCGGGACTTCACGAACACTGAAGCTTTCTTT	CASSIRDFTNTEAFF
TRBJ2-1	TRBV12-3/TRBV12-4	-	13	-	TGTGCCAGCAGTCCGGAACTAGCAAGTGAGCAGTTCTTC	CASSPELASEQFF
TRBJ2-3	TRBV5-1	-	16	TRBD1	TGCGCCAGCAGCTACGACCCGGGACAGGGTGGAGATACGCAGTATTTT	CASSYDPGQGGDTQYF
TRBJ2-1	TRBV10-3	-	12	-	TGTGCCATCAGCCCCTCCTTGAGTGAGCAGTTCTTC	CAISPSLSEQFF
TRBJ2-2	TRBV7-6	-	16	TRBD2	TGTGCCAGCAGCCCCGGACTAGCGGGTTTAACCGGGGAGCTGTTTTTT	CASSPGLAGLTGELFF
TRBJ2-1	TRBV5-4	-	16	TRBD2	TGTGCCAGCGCTCGGAGGTTCGAGACTAGCAGGAATGAGCAGTTCTTC	CASARRFETSRNEQFF
TRBJ1-5	TRBV19	-	15	-	TGTGCCAGTAGTATAGCAGGTATGGGCAATCAGCCCCAGCATTTT	CASSIAGMGNQPQHF
TRBJ1-2	TRBV6-4	-	14	-	TGTGCCAGCGAATCATCCGGGACAAATGGAGGCTACACCTTC	CASESSGTNGGYTF
TRBJ2-3	TRBV24-1	-	13	-	TGTGCCACCAGTGCTTTAACAGGGAAGACGCAGTATTTT	CATSALTGKTQYF
TRBJ2-2	TRBV6-5	-	13	TRBD1	TGTGCCAGCAGTAGACAGGGGAGCGGGGAGCTGTTTTTT	CASSRQGSGELFF